This T cell receptor (beta chain) was obtained from a study of cytomegalovirus exposure and HLA in healthy donors. Both 60 Vbeta primers and 13 Jbeta primers went into the PCR. Assay used: immunoSEQ multiplex PCR; TCRdb lists only in-frame clones, some missing. This table holds around 200,000 clones, roughly 80% found once. V was clipped by 2 bases and J by 1 base, with 11 bases between them. This CDR3 spans 15 amino acids. Looked up from germline, CDR1 is PRHDT and CDR2 is FYEKMQ (reference sequence). The gene calls are TRBV13 and TRBJ1-1; D unresolved. The clonotype comes from a man aged 35 to 55 in good health and CMV-seropositive. Input material: PBMCs. This chain's CDR3 is CASSLTVTTNTEAFF. The CDR3 DNA reads TGTGCCAGCAGCTTAACGGTCACTACGAACACTGAAGCTTTCTTT.